What follows are 15 T cell receptor beta chains derived from one specimen sequenced in a study of blood T cell repertoires in COVID-19. Generated by immunoSEQ multiplex PCR, the TCRdb table keeps only in-frame clones and is missing some. The data show 200,000 to 250,000 clones, around nine tenths seen once. The sequencing input was peripheral blood. These receptor sequences come from a young man with active or convalescent COVID-19.

V and J are TRBV7-6 and TRBJ2-2, with D perhaps TRBD1 (7 bases). The CDR3 contains 16 residues. V was pared by 3 bases and J by 3 bases, with 14 bases between. In germline, CDR1 is SGHVS, CDR2 FNYEAQ. CDR3 bases: TGTGCCAGCAGCTTTCGTGCAGGGGGGTACACCGGGGAGCTGTTTTTT. It specifies CASSFRAGGYTGELFF. The variable domain in full, with the rest retrieved from reference TRBV7-6 and TRBJ2-2, is GAGVSQSPRYKVTKRGQDVALRCDPISGHVSLYWYRQALGQGPEFLTYFNYEAQQDKSGLPNDRFSAERPEGSISTLTIQRTEQRDSAMYRCASSFRAGGYTGELFFGEGSRLTVL.

DNA for the CDR3: TGTGCCAGCAGCTTAGCGTGGGGGGACGAGCAGTACTTC. Its protein is CASSLAWGDEQYF. V is TRBV7-9 and J is TRBJ2-7, with D possibly being TRBD2 (6 bases). This CDR3 spans 13 amino acids. The ends were cut back, 0 bases at V and 5 bases at J, with 8 bases in the middle. The germline CDR1 and CDR2 sequences are SEHNR and FQNEAQ (reference sequence).

The chain couples TRBV5-8 to TRBJ1-1; a weak D match, TRBD1 (5 bases). Trimming pared 4 bases from V and 1 base from J, leaving 11 bases between. The CDR3 runs 14 residues. The germline CDR1 and CDR2 sequences are SGHTS and YDEGEE. The CDR3 sequence: CASSDDSKNTEAFF. The CDR3 DNA sequence: TGTGCCAGCAGCGACGACAGTAAGAACACTGAAGCTTTCTTT.

The J gene is TRBJ2-1, the V gene TRBV27, with TRBD1 matching over 10 bases. Germline CDR1 is MNHEY and CDR2 is SMNVEV (reference sequence). The CDR3 covers 17 residues. The J segment lost 5 bases and the V segment lost 1 base, leaving 8 bases of the junction unmatched. CDR3 residues: CASSLFLTGTGDNEQFF. The CDR3 nucleotides read TGTGCCAGCAGTTTATTTCTGACCGGGACAGGGGACAATGAGCAGTTCTTC.

The chain has TRBV5-6 and TRBJ1-2, with 8 bases aligning to TRBD1. J was trimmed by 8 bases and V by 6 bases; bases with no gene match: 3. The CDR3 length is 11 residues. The germline gives CDR1 SGHDT, CDR2 YYEEEE. The CDR3 region has the DNA TGTGCCAGCACCGACAGGGGCGGCTACACCTTC. It specifies CASTDRGGYTF.

This clone was seen a handful of times. The V call is TRBV12-3 or TRBV12-4, the J call TRBJ2-7; TRBD1 is a possible D gene (5 bases). With 6 bases removed from V and 2 bases from J, the gap between germline ends came to 8 bases. The CDR3 totals 12 residues. Here the CDR3 DNA reads TGTGCCAGCAGCCAGGGCCCCTACGAGCAGTACTTC. The encoded protein is CASSQGPYEQYF.

The genes are TRBV29-1 and TRBJ2-7, with 11 bases that match TRBD1. After removal of 7 bases from V and 7 bases from J, the junction contained 15 bases not matched to a gene. The germline V gene has CDR1 SQVTM and CDR2 ANQGSEA. This CDR3 region has 15 residues. The CDR3 nucleotides read TGCAGCGCCGTTCCTCCGGGACAGGGGGGACGGGAGCAGTACTTC. It yields the protein CSAVPPGQGGREQYF.

The chain recombines TRBV5-1 with TRBJ1-3, with 10 bases matching TRBD1. Germline V gene lookup returns CDR1 SGHRS and CDR2 YFSETQ. V was clipped by 3 bases and J by 2 bases; unmatched bases: 2. This CDR3 comprises 15 residues. The CDR3 spells CASSSGTGAGNTIYF. The CDR3 nucleotides read TGCGCCAGCAGCTCCGGGACAGGGGCTGGAAACACCATATATTTT.

This rearrangement joins TRBV5-1 to TRBJ2-2; 7 bases are a match to TRBD1. V shed 4 bases, J shed 6 bases, and the junction held 12 bases outside the gene matches. Germline V CDR1 and CDR2: SGHRS, YFSETQ. The CDR3 totals 16 residues. Here the CDR3 DNA reads TGCGCCAGCAGCGGAGATTTAGGGGGCAAGGCCGGGGAGCTGTTTTTT. As protein: CASSGDLGGKAGELFF.

The chain has TRBV5-5 and TRBJ1-4; the D gene is possibly TRBD1 (5 bases). The CDR3 consists of 18 residues. Germline loops: CDR1 SGHKS, CDR2 YYEKEE (reference sequence). V was cut by 0 bases and J by 2 bases, with 17 bases left in between. The CDR3 region is CASSLGRDSHGTNEKLFF. CDR3 nucleotides: TGTGCCAGCAGCTTGGGGAGAGACAGCCATGGGACTAATGAAAAACTGTTTTTT.

The chain recombines TRBV19 with TRBJ1-1, with 8 bases lining up with TRBD1. Unmatched junction bases numbered 8, after V lost 4 bases and J lost 1 base. The CDR3 sequence is 16 residues long. Germline assignment: CDR1 LNHDA and CDR2 SQIVND (reference sequence). CDR3 residues: CASSTGQGRTNTEAFF. DNA for the CDR3: TGTGCCAGTAGTACCGGACAGGGTCGTACGAACACTGAAGCTTTCTTT.

The genes are TRBV4-1 and TRBJ2-1, with a tentative D call TRBD1 (5 bases). Germline assignment: CDR1 MGHRA and CDR2 YSYEKL. V was shortened by 6 bases and J by 8 bases, with 14 bases between the two germline ends. The CDR3 sequence is 13 residues long. Here the CDR3 DNA reads TGCGCCAGCAGAGGAGAGCAGGGTCATGAGCAGTTCTTC. It encodes CASRGEQGHEQFF.

V usage is TRBV12-5 and J usage is TRBJ1-2; 7 bases agree with TRBD1. CDR1 is LGHNT, CDR2 FRNRAP, per germline. V dropped 6 bases and J dropped 4; count of bases not matched to a gene: 8. This CDR3 spans 14 amino acids. Written as DNA, the CDR3 is TGTGCTAGTGGCTCCGGGACAGTCATCTATGGCTACACCTTC. Translated, it gives CASGSGTVIYGYTF.

The gene calls are TRBV6-5 and TRBJ1-3, with D tentatively TRBD1 (5 bases). The V gene's germline CDR1 is MNHEY and CDR2 SVGAGI. The CDR3 covers 12 residues. Between the trimmed V and J ends, which lost 8 bases and 2 bases, there was a span of 7 bases. CDR3 coding DNA: TGTGCCAGCGGGGCCGCTGGAAACACCATATATTTT. This translates into CASGAAGNTIYF.

In this sample, this clone turned up a few times. The V and J genes are TRBV5-5 and TRBJ2-7, with D perhaps TRBD1 (5 bases). CDR1 SGHKS and CDR2 YYEKEE come from the germline V gene (reference sequence). V lost 4 bases, J lost 0 bases, and 8 bases lay in between. The CDR3 covers 13 residues. In DNA form, the CDR3 reads TGTGCCAGCAGCCCAGGGTTCTCCTACGAGCAGTACTTC. This encodes CASSPGFSYEQYF.